This is a list of T cell receptor beta chains from one sample in a study of CD8 T cells in Susac syndrome. TCRdb re-analysed the immunoSEQ multiplex PCR reads in MiXCR, keeping a single row per CDR3 protein. The table records 130,000 or so distinct CDR3 sequences, 65% to 90% of them present only once. The material sequenced was CD8+ T cells from PBMCs. Receptors originate from a human donor with multiple sclerosis. The CDR3 runs from the conserved cysteine through the conserved F or W. The D gene is left open where the match is weak. Part of the rows lack a size; the others show once, few, many or a class for expanded clones.

TRBJ1-5 | TRBV19 | - | - | TGTGCCAGTAGTATCGGCAGGGGCAATCAGCCCCAGCATTTT | CASSIGRGNQPQHF
TRBJ1-1 | TRBV6-1 | few | - | TGTGCCAGCAGTGACCGGGGGGCCACTGAAGCTTTCTTT | CASSDRGATEAFF
TRBJ2-7 | TRBV19 | once | TRBD1 | TGTGCCAGTAGTCGACAGGGGGAAGTCTACGAGCAGTACTTC | CASSRQGEVYEQYF
TRBJ1-2 | TRBV9 | once | - | TGTGCCAGCAGCGTAGGATTTCGTGGCTACACCTTC | CASSVGFRGYTF
TRBJ1-1 | TRBV29-1 | - | - | TGCAGCGTTGTGTTCGCAGGGGTGAACACTGAAGCTTTCTTT | CSVVFAGVNTEAFF
TRBJ2-1 | TRBV19 | - | TRBD2 | TGTGCCAGTAGTATACTAGCGGGGGGCCCCAGCTCCTACAATGAGCAGTTCTTC | CASSILAGGPSSYNEQFF
TRBJ1-2 | TRBV7-9 | - | TRBD1 | TGTGCCAGCAGCTTAAGTAGTAGGGACAGGGGCTATGGCTACACCTTC | CASSLSSRDRGYGYTF
TRBJ2-5 | TRBV6-5 | - | TRBD1 | TGTGCCAGCAGTTACCTTATCACAGGGGTCCGAGAGACCCAGTACTTC | CASSYLITGVRETQYF
TRBJ2-2 | TRBV29-1 | - | - | TGCAGCGCATTGATCCAGACCGGGGAGCTGTTTTTT | CSALIQTGELFF
TRBJ2-1 | TRBV7-9 | - | - | TGTGCCAGCAGCTTAGTCGGGGCCTTTAATTACAATGAGCAGTTCTTC | CASSLVGAFNYNEQFF
TRBJ2-7 | TRBV11-2 | - | - | TGTGCCAGCAGCTTATTGCGAGGGGCGGGCGAGCAGTACTTC | CASSLLRGAGEQYF
TRBJ2-5 | TRBV4-3 | - | - | TGCGCCAGCGGCCAAGCCTCCGACAGTCAAGAGACCCAGTACTTC | CASGQASDSQETQYF
TRBJ2-1 | TRBV7-9 | - | TRBD2 | TGTGCCAGCAGCCCGGCGGGAGGGCCGGGAGATGAGCAGTTCTTC | CASSPAGGPGDEQFF
TRBJ2-5 | TRBV5-8 | medium-sized | - | TGTGCCAGCAGCCACCCTGATAGCCCTCACCAAGAGACCCAGTACTTC | CASSHPDSPHQETQYF
TRBJ1-4 | TRBV3-1 | - | TRBD1 | TGTGCCAGCAGCCGCGGACAGGCGACGATCGAAAAACTGTTTTTT | CASSRGQATIEKLFF
TRBJ1-1 | TRBV5-4 | - | - | TGTGCCACCAGATTAGGGGGGACTGAAGCTTTCTTT | CATRLGGTEAFF
TRBJ2-1 | TRBV5-1 | - | - | TGCGCCGGCAGCTACGTTGGGTTGGCGGACAATGAGCAGTTCTTC | CAGSYVGLADNEQFF
TRBJ1-2 | TRBV6-1 | - | - | TGTGCCAGCTCGCCCACGCGGGACGCCATCCTCCCCTATGGCTACACCTTC | CASSPTRDAILPYGYTF
TRBJ1-1 | TRBV6-5 | - | - | TGTGCCAGCAGTTACCTGGGAATGAACACTGAAGCTTTCTTT | CASSYLGMNTEAFF